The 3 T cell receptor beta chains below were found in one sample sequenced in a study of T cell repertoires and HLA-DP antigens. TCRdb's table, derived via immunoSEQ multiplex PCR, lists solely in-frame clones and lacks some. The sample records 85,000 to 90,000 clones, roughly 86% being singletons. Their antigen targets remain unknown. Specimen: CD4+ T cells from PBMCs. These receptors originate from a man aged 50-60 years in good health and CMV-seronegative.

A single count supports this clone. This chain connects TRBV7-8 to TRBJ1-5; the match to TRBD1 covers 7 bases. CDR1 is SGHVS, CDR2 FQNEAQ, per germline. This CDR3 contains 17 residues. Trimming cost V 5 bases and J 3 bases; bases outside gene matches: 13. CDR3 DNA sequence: TGTGCCAGCAGCGCCTTTAAGGGGACAGTGGACAATCAGCCCCAGCATTTT. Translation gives CASSAFKGTVDNQPQHF. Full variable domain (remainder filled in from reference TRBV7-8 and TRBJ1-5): GAGVSQSPRYKVAKRGQDVALRCDPISGHVSLFWYQQALGQGPEFLTYFQNEAQLDKSGLPSDRFFAERPEGSVSTLKIQRTQQEDSAVYLCASSAFKGTVDNQPQHFGDGTRLSIL.

CDR3: CASSPVLAGGPDTQYF. The CDR3 DNA is TGTGCCAGCAGCCCCGTACTAGCGGGAGGGCCAGATACGCAGTATTTT. This chain joins TRBV7-9 and TRBJ2-3, with 13 positions matching TRBD2. In germline, CDR1 is SEHNR, CDR2 FQNEAQ (reference sequence). Trimming at V came to 5 bases and at J to 4 bases, leaving 6 bases not matched to a gene. This CDR3 is 16 amino acids long.

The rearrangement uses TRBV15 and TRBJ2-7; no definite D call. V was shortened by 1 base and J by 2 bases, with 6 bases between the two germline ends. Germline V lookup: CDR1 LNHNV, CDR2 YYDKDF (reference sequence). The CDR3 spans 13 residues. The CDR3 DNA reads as TGTGCCACCAGCAGAGCATCGACCTACGAGCAGTACTTC. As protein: CATSRASTYEQYF.